The 24 T cell receptor beta chains in this list originate from one sample, sequenced in a study of human T cells and chemical hapten exposure. TCRdb recomputed calls from the RACE reads with MiXCR, one row per CDR3 protein. The table shows under 120,000 distinct CDR3 sequences, with 11% occurring only once. Sample time point: patch test 1, 2 weeks after DPC sensitization. Treatment specified: therapeutic diphenylcyclopropenone sensitization with weekly scalp DPC. This sample comprised whole blood, obtained in connection with sensitization to the hapten diphenylcyclopropenone (DPC). Receptors originate from a woman in her thirties or forties with alopecia areata. Some clones in this sample may be carry-over from other donors' samples.

This clonotype has a count of ten or more. V is TRBV7-2 and J is TRBJ2-1; D is uncertain. The CDR3 sequence is 12 residues long. The V gene's germline CDR1 is SGHTA and CDR2 FQGNSA. The germline V and J ends were trimmed by 5 bases and 8 bases, with 10 bases remaining between them. The DNA of the CDR3 is TGTGCCAGCAGCCCTCCCGAAGATGAGCAGTTCTTC. It yields the protein CASSPPEDEQFF.

This clonotype was counted many times. J is TRBJ2-7 and V is TRBV2; the D call may be TRBD1 or TRBD2 (5 bases each). The CDR3 runs to 14 residues. CDR1 is SNHLY and CDR2 is FYNNEI in the germline V gene. V shed 2 bases and J shed 6 bases, with 14 bases lying between them. CDR3 nucleotides: TGTGCCAGCAGTGAACAGGGACCATCGCGCGAGCAGTACTTC. Translated, it gives CASSEQGPSREQYF.

This rearrangement joins TRBV20-1 to TRBJ1-2, with a tentative D call TRBD1 (5 bases). From germline, CDR1 is DFQATT and CDR2 SNEGSKA (reference sequence). V was pared by 7 bases and J by 4 bases, with 16 bases between. This CDR3 is built from 13 residues. CDR3 DNA sequence: TGCAGTGGGGGGAGTACCTTGGGCTATGGCTACACCTTC. This translates into CSGGSTLGYGYTF.

This clonotype was recorded many times. V usage is TRBV7-9 and J usage is TRBJ1-1; 7 positions agree with TRBD1. Germline V gives CDR1 SEHNR, CDR2 FQNEAQ (reference sequence). J gave up 0 bases and V 1 base, and 2 bases lay outside the gene matches. The CDR3 length is 15 residues. CDR3 loop: CASSLDRGLNTEAFF. As DNA, the CDR3 is TGTGCCAGCAGCTTAGACAGGGGCCTGAACACTGAAGCTTTCTTT.

In its sample, this clonotype was seen a few times. V and J are TRBV20-1 and TRBJ2-5, with 7 bases that match TRBD2. Looked up from germline, CDR1 is DFQATT and CDR2 is SNEGSKA (reference sequence). This CDR3 contains 17 residues. V lost 6 bases and J lost 0; bases outside the gene matches: 16. The CDR3 DNA follows: TGCAGTGCCAGACAGCTGGGGTTGCGGGAGCACCAAGAGACCCAGTACTTC. This translates into CSARQLGLREHQETQYF.

The CDR3 sequence: CASSPGLAGGINNEQFF. The CDR3 bases are TGTGCCAGCAGCCCGGGACTAGCGGGGGGAATAAACAATGAGCAGTTCTTC. The chain has TRBV7-3 and TRBJ2-1; 15 nucleotides agree with TRBD2. The CDR3 sequence is 17 residues long. The ends lost 5 bases at V and 5 bases at J; junction bases unmatched: 7. Germline V gives CDR1 SGHTA, CDR2 FQGTGA.

The gene calls are TRBV30 and TRBJ2-7; 7 bases agree with TRBD1. V trimming: 0 bases; J trimming: 0 bases; junction bases outside the gene matches: 14. The CDR3 length is 18 residues. Germline lookup yields CDR1 GTSNPN and CDR2 SVGIG (reference sequence). CDR3 nucleotide sequence: TGTGCCTGGAGTGTAAACCCCCCCGCCAGGGGGATCTCCTACGAGCAGTACTTC. It encodes CAWSVNPPARGISYEQYF.

This clonotype was seen a handful of times. A junction end diverges from the germline sequence, so it may reflect a read error. This chain links TRBV7-7 with TRBJ2-1; 12 nucleotides line up with TRBD2. The CDR3 length is 15 residues. Germline V gives CDR1 SSHAT, CDR2 FNYEAQ (reference sequence). CDR3 loop: CASSLGTSGRSEQFF. For the CDR3, the DNA is TGTGCTAGCAGCTTGGGCACTAGCGGGAGGAGTGAGCAGTTCTTC.

This clonotype was detected ten times or more. This chain uses TRBV29-1 with TRBJ1-1, with D possibly matching TRBD1 (5 bases). CDR1 is SQVTM, CDR2 ANQGSEA, per germline. V lost 6 bases and J lost 10, with 21 bases in between. CDR3 length equals 13 residues. The chain's CDR3 is CSVEGPGTVRAFF. The CDR3 nucleotides are TGCAGCGTAGAGGGACCCGGGACGGTTAGAGCTTTCTTT. The complete variable domain, with remaining parts taken from reference TRBV29-1 and TRBJ1-1, reads SAVISQKPSRDICQRGTSLTIQCQVDSQVTMMFWYRQQPGQSLTLIATANQGSEATYESGFVIDKFPISRPNLTFSTLTVSNMSPEDSSIYLCSVEGPGTVRAFFGQGTRLTVV.

V is TRBV4-2 and J is TRBJ1-2; a possible D gene is TRBD1 (5 bases). The CDR3 totals 15 residues. Germline CDR1 is LGHNA and CDR2 is YNFKEQ. Trimming stripped 0 bases from V and 3 bases from J, with 11 bases between. CDR3 nucleotide sequence: TGTGCCAGCAGCCAAGATCGAGTGACAGACTATGGCTACACCTTC. Its translation is CASSQDRVTDYGYTF.

V gene TRBV6-2 or TRBV6-3 combines with J gene TRBJ2-7, with a weak D call TRBD2 (6 bases). V was shortened by 5 bases and J by 6 bases, with 17 bases between the two germline ends. Germline values: CDR1 MNHEY, CDR2 SVGEGT. The CDR3 sequence is 14 residues long. This CDR3 reads CASSRPRGSGEQYF. The CDR3 DNA is TGTGCCAGCAGTCGACCCCGGGGGAGTGGCGAGCAGTACTTC.

This clonotype has only a few counts. CDR3 sequence: CASSLGARPEAFF. CDR3 in DNA: TGTGCCAGCAGCTTGGGGGCCAGGCCTGAAGCTTTCTTT. The rearrangement joins TRBV7-2 to TRBJ1-1; a possible D gene is TRBD1 (6 bases). The germline V and J ends were trimmed by 3 bases and 6 bases, with 11 bases remaining between them. The germline CDR1 and CDR2 sequences are SGHTA and FQGNSA. This CDR3 comprises 13 residues. Using reference TRBV7-2 and TRBJ1-1 for the parts outside the CDR3, the full variable domain is GAGVSQSPSNKVTEKGKDVELRCDPISGHTALYWYRQSLGQGLEFLIYFQGNSAPDKSGLPSDRFSAERTGGSVSTLTIQRTQQEDSAVYLCASSLGARPEAFFGQGTRLTVV.

In this sample, this clonotype turned up a few times. J is TRBJ1-2 and V is TRBV2; D not resolved. From germline, CDR1 is SNHLY and CDR2 FYNNEI. CDR3 size: 13 residues. With 7 bases removed from V and 5 bases from J, the gap between germline ends came to 14 bases. The CDR3 here is CASTPGQAYGYTF. In DNA form, the CDR3 reads TGTGCCAGCACCCCCGGGCAGGCGTATGGCTACACCTTC.

This clonotype was seen ten or more times. V usage is TRBV11-2 and J usage is TRBJ2-2; no firm D call. Trimming pared 2 bases from V and 2 bases from J, leaving 6 bases between. The CDR3 runs to 14 residues. Germline-derived CDR1 and CDR2 are SGHAT and FQNNGV. This CDR3 is CASSLSVNTGELFF. CDR3 DNA: TGTGCCAGCAGCTTATCGGTAAACACCGGGGAGCTGTTTTTT.

The chain joins TRBV25-1 to TRBJ2-3, with unresolved D. This CDR3 is 13 amino acids long. V gave up 6 bases and J gave up 4 bases, with 11 bases separating them. Germline CDR1 and CDR2: MGHDK and SYGVNS. The CDR3 loop is CASRGAGADTQYF. CDR3 in DNA: TGTGCCAGCAGGGGCGCAGGCGCAGATACGCAGTATTTT.

This clonotype was found a few times. The rearrangement uses TRBV9 and TRBJ2-2; a weak D match, TRBD2 (5 bases). The CDR3 runs to 15 residues. The V gene's germline CDR1 is SGDLS and CDR2 YYNGEE. The V gene lost 0 bases and the J gene lost 6 bases, with 12 bases spanning the gap. CDR3 amino acids: CASSVGELLAGELFF. CDR3 sequence (DNA): TGTGCCAGCAGCGTAGGGGAGTTACTGGCCGGGGAGCTGTTTTTT. Full variable domain (missing parts from reference TRBV9 and TRBJ2-2): DSGVTQTPKHLITATGQRVTLRCSPRSGDLSVYWYQQSLDQGLQFLIQYYNGEERAKGNILERFSAQQFPDLHSELNLSSLELGDSALYFCASSVGELLAGELFFGEGSRLTVL.

This clonotype has at least ten counts. This rearrangement joins TRBV20-1 to TRBJ2-3; 7 bases fit TRBD2. In germline, CDR1 is DFQATT, CDR2 SNEGSKA (reference sequence). V was clipped by 7 bases and J by 3 bases; unmatched bases: 10. The CDR3 totals 14 residues. The chain's CDR3 is CSGEGGTTTDTQYF. Here the CDR3 DNA reads TGCAGTGGGGAGGGCGGGACGACTACAGATACGCAGTATTTT.

This clonotype was seen only a few times. The rearrangement links TRBV2 to TRBJ2-7, with 9 bases lining up with TRBD2. The CDR3 extends over 15 amino acids. J gave up 1 base and V 2 bases, and 3 bases lay outside the gene matches. The V gene's germline CDR1 is SNHLY and CDR2 FYNNEI. CDR3 DNA: TGTGCCAGCAGTGAAACCAGCGGGGGGTCCTACGAGCAGTACTTC. Encoded protein: CASSETSGGSYEQYF.

This clonotype was counted between two and nine times. The rearrangement joins TRBV20-1 to TRBJ2-5; 7 nucleotides align to TRBD2. The junction had 14 bases not matched to a gene; V was cut back by 8 bases and J by 2 bases. Germline V gene sequence: CDR1 DFQATT, CDR2 SNEGSKA (reference sequence). The CDR3 is 15 residues long. CDR3 coding DNA: TGCAGTAAAACTTCCCTAGCGGACCGGCAAGAGACCCAGTACTTC. It specifies CSKTSLADRQETQYF.

The table lists this clonotype with a few counts. The chain combines TRBV4-1 with TRBJ2-2; tentative D call: TRBD1 (5 bases). The CDR3 totals 15 residues. The V end lost 4 bases, the J end lost 1 base, and 10 bases lay between the germline ends. CDR1 MGHRA and CDR2 YSYEKL come from the germline V gene. CDR3 residues: CASSLQVWNTGELFF. The CDR3 DNA reads TGCGCCAGCAGCCTACAGGTTTGGAACACCGGGGAGCTGTTTTTT.

This clonotype was recorded a few times. The J gene is TRBJ2-6, the V gene TRBV19, with D perhaps matching TRBD1 (6 bases). Germline V gene data show CDR1 as LNHDA and CDR2 as SQIVND (reference sequence). The CDR3 extends over 16 amino acids. Trimming pared 6 bases from V and 0 bases from J, leaving 12 bases between. The CDR3 reads CASSSTGLSGANVLTF. The CDR3 DNA is TGTGCCAGTAGCTCGACAGGACTCTCTGGGGCCAACGTCCTGACTTTC. The full variable domain, completed using reference TRBV19 and TRBJ2-6, is DGGITQSPKYLFRKEGQNVTLSCEQNLNHDAMYWYRQDPGQGLRLIYYSQIVNDFQKGDIAEGYSVSREKKESFPLTVTSAQKNPTAFYLCASSSTGLSGANVLTFGAGSRLTVL.

This clonotype was observed a handful of times. Here the CDR3 reads CASSPGAPGLFF. For the CDR3, the DNA is TGTGCCAGCAGCCCCGGGGCCCCGGGGCTGTTTTTT. V is TRBV7-2 and J is TRBJ1-4, with D maybe TRBD1 (5 bases). The germline gives CDR1 SGHTA, CDR2 FQGNSA. Trimming stripped 5 bases from V and 14 bases from J, with 15 bases between. The length of the CDR3 is 12 residues. The full variable domain, with the rest looked up from reference TRBV7-2 and TRBJ1-4, is GAGVSQSPSNKVTEKGKDVELRCDPISGHTALYWYRQSLGQGLEFLIYFQGNSAPDKSGLPSDRFSAERTGGSVSTLTIQRTQQEDSAVYLCASSPGAPGLFFGSGTQLSVL.

This clonotype occurred many times. This chain connects TRBV20-1 to TRBJ2-3; 7 bases are shared with TRBD2. The CDR3 spans 16 residues. Per germline, CDR1 DFQATT and CDR2 SNEGSKA (reference sequence). V lost 5 bases, J lost 3 bases, and 14 bases stayed unmatched. The CDR3 region has the DNA TGCAGTGCTTCTAAAGGCGGGAGCGCACGGACAGATACGCAGTATTTT. Protein sequence: CSASKGGSARTDTQYF.

This clonotype occurred a few times. The V gene is TRBV18, the J gene TRBJ1-5; D gene unclear. The CDR3 has 14 residues. Germline V CDR1 and CDR2: KGHSH, LQKENI. V was clipped by 2 bases and J by 0 bases, with 5 bases between them. This chain's CDR3 is CASSPDVSNQPQHF. In DNA form, the CDR3 reads TGTGCCAGCTCACCAGACGTTAGCAATCAGCCCCAGCATTTT.